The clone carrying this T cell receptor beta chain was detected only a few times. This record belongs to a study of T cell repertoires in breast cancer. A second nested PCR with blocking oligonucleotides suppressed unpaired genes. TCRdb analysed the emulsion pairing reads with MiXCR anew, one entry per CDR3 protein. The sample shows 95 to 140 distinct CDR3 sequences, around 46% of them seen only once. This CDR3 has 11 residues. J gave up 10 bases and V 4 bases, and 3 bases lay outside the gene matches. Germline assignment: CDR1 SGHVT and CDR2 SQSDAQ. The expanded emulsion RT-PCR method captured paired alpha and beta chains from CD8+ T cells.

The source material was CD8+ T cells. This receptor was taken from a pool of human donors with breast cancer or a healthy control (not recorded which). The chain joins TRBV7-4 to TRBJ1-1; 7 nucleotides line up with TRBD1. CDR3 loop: CASSSTGRAFF. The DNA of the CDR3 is TGTGCCAGCAGCTCGACAGGGAGAGCTTTCTTT.